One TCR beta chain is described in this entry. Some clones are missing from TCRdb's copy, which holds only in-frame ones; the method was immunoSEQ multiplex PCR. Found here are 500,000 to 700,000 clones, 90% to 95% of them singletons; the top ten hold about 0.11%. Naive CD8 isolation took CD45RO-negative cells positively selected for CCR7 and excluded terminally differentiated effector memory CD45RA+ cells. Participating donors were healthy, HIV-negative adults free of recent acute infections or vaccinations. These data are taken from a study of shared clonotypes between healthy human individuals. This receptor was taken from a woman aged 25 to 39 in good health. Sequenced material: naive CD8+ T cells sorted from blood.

CDR3 sequence (DNA): TGTGCCAGCAGTCCTAGCCGCACAGATACGCAGTATTTT. Protein: CASSPSRTDTQYF. The chain employs TRBV28 and TRBJ2-3, with a weak D call TRBD2 (5 bases). Germline V gene data show CDR1 as MDHEN and CDR2 as SYDVKM. V was pared by 5 bases and J by 1 base, with 7 bases between. The CDR3 runs to 13 residues.